One and the same sample provided the 9 T cell receptor beta chains below, sequenced in a study of PD-1 blockade in classical Hodgkin lymphoma. Here immunoSEQ multiplex PCR was the method, and the copy in TCRdb shows in-frame clones only, minus some. The sample comprises 5,000 to 6,000 clones, approximately 83% of which are singletons, and approximately 10% rests with the top ten. All patients experienced relapse after autologous stem cell transplantation, and brentuximab vedotin exposure was variable. Negative selection with magnets was how CD8+ T cells were isolated from the thawed PBMCs. The sample was CD8+ T cells from blood, taken at baseline. The receptors stem from a human donor with classical Hodgkin lymphoma.

Written as DNA, the CDR3 is TGTGCCAGCAGTTACCGGGCAGGGGATCAGCCCCAGCATTTT. It yields the protein CASSYRAGDQPQHF. This sequence joins TRBV6-5 and TRBJ1-5; possibly TRBD1 for D (6 bases). The V and J ends lost 2 bases and 5 bases respectively, with 10 bases between them. The CDR3 has 14 amino acids. CDR1 and CDR2 (germline): MNHEY, SVGAGI.

This rearrangement joins TRBV9 to TRBJ2-3, with 8 bases fitting TRBD2. The V segment lost 1 base and the J segment 1 base; nucleotides outside the gene matches: 5. Germline CDR1 is SGDLS and CDR2 is YYNGEE. This CDR3 has 16 amino acids. CDR3 residues: CASSVSGGGGTDTQYF. The CDR3 bases are TGTGCCAGCAGCGTAAGCGGGGGAGGTGGCACAGATACGCAGTATTTT. Full variable domain (rest looked up from reference TRBV9 and TRBJ2-3): DSGVTQTPKHLITATGQRVTLRCSPRSGDLSVYWYQQSLDQGLQFLIQYYNGEERAKGNILERFSAQQFPDLHSELNLSSLELGDSALYFCASSVSGGGGTDTQYFGPGTRLTVL.

The gene calls are TRBV9 and TRBJ2-3; 7 nucleotides agree with TRBD1. The CDR3 loop spans 15 amino acids. Germline loops: CDR1 SGDLS, CDR2 YYNGEE. The J segment lost 2 bases and the V segment lost 0 bases, leaving 3 bases of the junction unmatched. CDR3 nucleotide sequence: TGTGCCAGCAGCGTAGGGACAGGCCCCACAGATACGCAGTATTTT. Translating gives CASSVGTGPTDTQYF.

The table lists this clone with a few counts. The genes are TRBV4-3 and TRBJ1-5; the D gene is possibly TRBD1 (5 bases). The ends were cut back, 0 bases at V and 7 bases at J, with 10 bases in the middle. Germline V gene sequence: CDR1 LGHNA, CDR2 YSLEER. CDR3 length equals 14 residues. The CDR3 spells CASSQDEGIQPQHF. CDR3 DNA: TGCGCCAGCAGCCAAGACGAGGGGATCCAGCCCCAGCATTTT.

This chain links TRBV11-2 with TRBJ2-1; D might be TRBD2 (6 bases). The ends were cut back, 5 bases at V and 4 bases at J, with 15 bases in the middle. The germline gives CDR1 SGHAT, CDR2 FQNNGV. The CDR3 runs 15 residues. CDR3 in DNA: TGTGCCAGCAGCCCGAGGAGGGTCCTGTACAATGAGCAGTTCTTC. This encodes CASSPRRVLYNEQFF.

V gene TRBV7-9 combines with J gene TRBJ2-6, with a tentative D call TRBD1 (6 bases). CDR3 length equals 15 residues. V lost 6 bases, J lost 4 bases, and 13 bases lay in between. Germline V CDR1 and CDR2: SEHNR, FQNEAQ (reference sequence). The CDR3: CASRNTGSGANVLTF. The CDR3 bases are TGTGCCAGCAGGAATACAGGGTCAGGGGCCAACGTCCTGACTTTC.

This clone has a single count. The V call is TRBV4-1, the J call TRBJ2-5, with 11 bases that match TRBD2. This CDR3 contains 16 residues. Germline V gene data show CDR1 as MGHRA and CDR2 as YSYEKL. V shed 0 bases, J shed 2 bases, and the junction held 2 bases outside the gene matches. DNA for the CDR3: TGCGCCAGCAGCCAAGAGGGACTAGCGGCTCAAGAGACCCAGTACTTC. It encodes CASSQEGLAAQETQYF.

The gene calls are TRBV7-6 and TRBJ2-5, with 8 bases aligning to TRBD2. Per the germline V gene, CDR1 is SGHVS and CDR2 is FNYEAQ. The V and J ends lost 5 bases and 4 bases, in that order; junction bases with no gene match: 18. The CDR3 extends over 18 amino acids. CDR3 residues: CASSPPGRGTPSRETQYF. The DNA of the CDR3 is TGTGCCAGCAGCCCCCCCGGGAGGGGAACACCATCCAGAGAGACCCAGTACTTC.

The chain joins TRBV4-3 to TRBJ2-1; 11 bases are shared with TRBD1. The CDR3 consists of 16 residues. Germline CDR1 LGHNA, CDR2 YSLEER. The V segment lost 3 bases and the J segment 4 bases; nucleotides outside the gene matches: 5. CDR3 loop: CASSQGRDRGYNEQFF. The CDR3, as DNA: TGCGCCAGCAGCCAGGGCCGGGACAGGGGGTACAATGAGCAGTTCTTC.